This TCR beta chain appears in the sequencing data of a study of T cells in women clearing cervical HPV infection. Overall study: Controls gave blood once infection was undetectable; cases at lesion identification.

To note about this clone: Read coverage stops 3 residues before the CDR3 terminus; the germline J gene supplies the remainder.

Sequencing was performed with immunoSEQ multiplex PCR; in TCRdb, only in-frame clones are kept and a portion is missing. This repertoire includes about 46,000 clones. CDR3 length: 18 amino acids. Germline CDR1 is SNHLY and CDR2 is FYNNEI. This chain uses TRBV2 with TRBJ2-5; perhaps TRBD1 as D (8 bases). The TCR originated in a woman aged 18 to 75 with a cervical HPV16 infection that either progressed to CIN3+ or cleared (not recorded which). The sequenced sample consisted of blood buffy coat. The CDR3 is CASSEFTGGASSTDTQYF. The CDR3 DNA, read in part, is TGTGCCAGCAGTGAATTTACAGGGGGGGCTTCTAGCACAGATACC.